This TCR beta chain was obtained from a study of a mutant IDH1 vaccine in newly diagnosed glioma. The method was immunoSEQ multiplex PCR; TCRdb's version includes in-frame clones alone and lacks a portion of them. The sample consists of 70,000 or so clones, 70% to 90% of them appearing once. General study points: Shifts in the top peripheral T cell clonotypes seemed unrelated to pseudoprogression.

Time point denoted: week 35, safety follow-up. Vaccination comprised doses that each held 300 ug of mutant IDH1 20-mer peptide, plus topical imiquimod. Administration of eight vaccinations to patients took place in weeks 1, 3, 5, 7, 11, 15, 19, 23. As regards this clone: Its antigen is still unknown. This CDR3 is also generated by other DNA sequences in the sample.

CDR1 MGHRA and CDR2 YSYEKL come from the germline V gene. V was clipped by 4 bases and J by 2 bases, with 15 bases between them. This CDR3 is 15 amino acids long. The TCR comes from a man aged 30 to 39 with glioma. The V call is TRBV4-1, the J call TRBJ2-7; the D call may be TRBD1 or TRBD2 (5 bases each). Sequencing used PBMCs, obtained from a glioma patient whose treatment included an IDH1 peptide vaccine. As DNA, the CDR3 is TGCGCCAGCAGCCCTCGGGACCCCGGCCCCTACGAGCAGTACTTC. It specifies CASSPRDPGPYEQYF.